The 30 T cell receptor beta chains given below trace back to one sample, sequenced in a study of shared clonotypes between healthy human individuals. Sequencing used immunoSEQ multiplex PCR; TCRdb keeps in-frame clones, though not all of them. This sample has around 430,000 clones; roughly 77% occur once, and the top ten carry 13%. Sequenced sample: PBMCs. The receptor source for this set is a woman aged 40 to 55 in good health. Some clones in this sample may be carry-over from other donors' samples.

The gene calls are TRBV27 and TRBJ1-2; no reliable D call. The CDR3 extends over 11 amino acids. The ends were cut back, 6 bases at V and 6 bases at J, with 8 bases in the middle. From germline, CDR1 is MNHEY and CDR2 SMNVEV (reference sequence). CDR3 sequence reads: CASSGFHGYTF. The CDR3 DNA follows: TGTGCCAGCAGCGGATTTCATGGCTACACCTTC.

Concerning this clone: One junction end disagrees with the germline gene, perhaps due to a read error. This chain uses TRBV6-1 with TRBJ1-2; D not resolved. This CDR3 contains 13 residues. The germline gives CDR1 MNHNS, CDR2 SASEGT. The CDR3 reads CASSEKIGYSYTF. For the CDR3, the DNA is TGTGCCAGCAGTGAGAAGATAGGCTATAGCTACACCTTC.

This clone was observed a few times. The chain is built from TRBV5-6 and TRBJ2-7, with 9 bases matching TRBD1. With 0 bases clipped from V and 6 bases from J, the junction kept 7 bases outside the gene matches. CDR1 and CDR2 from the germline V gene are SGHDT and YYEEEE. CDR3 size: 15 residues. DNA for the CDR3: TGTGCCAGCAGCTTGGGGTATGGGACAGGGCCCGAGCAGTACTTC. Protein sequence: CASSLGYGTGPEQYF.

On this clone: Other nucleotide sequences from this sample produce the same CDR3. The V call is TRBV6-5, the J call TRBJ2-7, with a tentative D call TRBD1 (5 bases). Germline CDR1 reads MNHEY; CDR2 reads SVGAGI. Trimming left V 6 bases short and J 4 bases short, with 7 bases between. This CDR3 has 11 amino acids. For the CDR3, the DNA is TGTGCCAGCAGCAGGGATTACGAGCAGTACTTC. Its translation is CASSRDYEQYF.

A word on this clone: Being one base from a much bigger clone, this may be a read error. The rearrangement uses TRBV29-1 and TRBJ2-1; tentatively, D is TRBD1 (5 bases). Germline values: CDR1 SQVTM, CDR2 ANQGSEA. The CDR3 loop spans 11 amino acids. Deletions cut 7 bases from V and 8 bases from J, with 12 bases between. DNA for the CDR3: TGCAGCGCAACAGGTTACGATGAGCAGTTCTTC. Translation: CSATGYDEQFF.

The chain combines TRBV4-3 with TRBJ2-3; TRBD2 is a possible D gene (6 bases). Trimming cost V 0 bases and J 0 bases, with 16 bases left between them. The CDR3 has 18 amino acids. Germline V gives CDR1 LGHNA, CDR2 YSLEER. The CDR3, as DNA: TGCGCCAGCAGCCAAGAGAGGGGACTTACTACTAGCACAGATACGCAGTATTTT. Translating it yields CASSQERGLTTSTDTQYF.

The V call is TRBV28, the J call TRBJ2-2, with 8 nucleotides matching TRBD1. V was pared by 2 bases and J by 6 bases, with 5 bases of the junction left unmatched. The germline gives CDR1 MDHEN, CDR2 SYDVKM. CDR3 length equals 15 residues. In nucleotides, the CDR3 is TGTGCCAGCAGTTTACTAGGACAGGGTGCCGGGGAGCTGTTTTTT. Its protein product is CASSLLGQGAGELFF. Supplemented by reference TRBV28 and TRBJ2-2, the full variable domain reads DVKVTQSSRYLVKRTGEKVFLECVQDMDHENMFWYRQDPGLGLRLIYFSYDVKMKEKGDIPEGYSVSREKKERFSLILESASTNQTSMYLCASSLLGQGAGELFFGEGSRLTVL.

The gene calls are TRBV2 and TRBJ2-5; D might be TRBD2 (5 bases). CDR1 is SNHLY, CDR2 FYNNEI, per germline. The CDR3 has 13 residues. Trimming removed 4 bases at V and 3 bases at J, with 9 bases between. The CDR3 coding sequence is TGTGCCAGCAGTGTAGAAGCGGAAGAGACCCAGTACTTC. Its translation is CASSVEAEETQYF.

This CDR3 reads CATLGVGTEAFF. As DNA, the CDR3 is TGTGCCACATTAGGGGTGGGCACTGAAGCTTTCTTT. The J gene is TRBJ1-1, the V gene TRBV6-5; a weak D match, TRBD1 (5 bases). Trimming pared 10 bases from V and 4 bases from J, leaving 13 bases between. The CDR3 has 12 amino acids. Germline CDR1 and CDR2: MNHEY and SVGAGI.

In its sample, this clone was seen a few times. The chain employs TRBV2 and TRBJ2-1, with TRBD1 matching over 7 bases. The germline V gene encodes CDR1 SNHLY and CDR2 FYNNEI. CDR3 size: 16 residues. The J segment lost 5 bases and the V segment lost 8 bases, leaving 15 bases of the junction unmatched. CDR3 coding DNA: TGTGCCAGCCGTACCCCCCAGACAGGGCTTAACAATGAGCAGTTCTTC. It is translated as CASRTPQTGLNNEQFF.

In this sample, this clone turned up a few times. A much larger clone is a single base away; this may be a read error. This sequence joins TRBV25-1 and TRBJ2-4, with a tentative D call TRBD2 (5 bases). CDR1 is MGHDK, CDR2 SYGVNS, per germline. The CDR3 sequence is 17 residues long. Trimming removed 4 bases from V and 0 bases from J, with 16 bases in between. The CDR3 here is CASSGRVARSAKNIQYF. The CDR3 bases are TGTGCCAGCAGTGGACGGGTAGCGAGATCAGCCAAAAACATTCAGTACTTC.

The CDR3 coding sequence is TGTGCCACCCAGGGGACGGGGTTGGTCTACGAGCAGTACTTC. It codes for CATQGTGLVYEQYF. The chain is built from TRBV28 and TRBJ2-7, with a tentative D call TRBD1 (6 bases). This CDR3 has 14 amino acids. Trimming removed 10 bases from V and 3 bases from J, with 19 bases in between. Germline V gives CDR1 MDHEN, CDR2 SYDVKM.

V and J are TRBV27 and TRBJ1-4; TRBD1 matches 8 bases. Germline V gene sequence: CDR1 MNHEY, CDR2 SMNVEV (reference sequence). Trimming took 5 bases from V and 5 from J; bases not matched to a gene: 7. This CDR3 region has 15 residues. The CDR3 region has the DNA TGTGCCAGCAGTCCGAAGGACAGGGTGAATGAAAAACTGTTTTTT. As protein: CASSPKDRVNEKLFF.

The rearrangement joins TRBV6-1 to TRBJ2-7; 7 nucleotides line up with TRBD1. V trimming: 4 bases; J trimming: 3 bases; junction bases outside the gene matches: 3. The length of the CDR3 is 13 residues. Germline V gene sequence: CDR1 MNHNS, CDR2 SASEGT. CDR3 in amino acids: CASSGDSHYEQYF. The DNA of the CDR3 is TGTGCCAGCAGTGGGGACAGCCACTACGAGCAGTACTTC.

This chain joins TRBV5-1 and TRBJ2-5; TRBD2 might be the D (6 bases). Germline CDR1 and CDR2: SGHRS and YFSETQ. The CDR3 is 15 residues long. Trimming took off 0 bases at V and 5 bases at J, with 14 bases between the two ends. CDR3 in DNA: TGCGCCAGCAGCTTGGCCGGAGGGCCTCGGGAGACCCAGTACTTC. Translating gives CASSLAGGPRETQYF.

The chain has TRBV9 and TRBJ2-5; 7 bases line up with TRBD2. The CDR3 has 18 amino acids. Germline trimming cut 2 bases from V and 3 bases from J; bases unmatched to any gene: 16. Germline V gene lookup returns CDR1 SGDLS and CDR2 YYNGEE. The CDR3 sequence: CASSVFGTTFSSEETQYF. Here the CDR3 DNA reads TGTGCCAGCAGCGTCTTCGGGACTACGTTTAGTTCGGAAGAGACCCAGTACTTC.

The gene calls are TRBV6-4 and TRBJ2-3; 9 bases fit TRBD2. The CDR3 has 14 residues. After removal of 7 bases from V and 2 bases from J, the junction contained 4 bases not matched to a gene. Looked up from germline, CDR1 is MRHNA and CDR2 is SNTAGT. In nucleotides, the CDR3 is TGTGCCAGCAACGCGGGAGGGGCCACAGATACGCAGTATTTT. Protein: CASNAGGATDTQYF.

This clone was counted a single time. The chain combines TRBV5-4 with TRBJ1-4, with D tentatively TRBD1 (6 bases). V was clipped by 5 bases and J by 3 bases, with 14 bases between them. CDR1 and CDR2 (germline): SGHNT, YYREEE (reference sequence). This CDR3 region has 15 residues. CDR3 sequence (DNA): TGTGCCAGCAGGTCTGCCGGGACATCTAATGAAAAACTGTTTTTT. Its protein product is CASRSAGTSNEKLFF.

The rearrangement links TRBV5-4 to TRBJ2-7; TRBD1 matches 8 bases. The CDR3 runs 14 residues. Germline assignment: CDR1 SGHNT and CDR2 YYREEE (reference sequence). Trimming at V came to 3 bases and at J to 2 bases, leaving 4 bases not matched to a gene. CDR3 sequence (DNA): TGTGCCAGCAGCTCCTACAGGGGGGCCTACGAGCAGTACTTC. Amino acid sequence: CASSSYRGAYEQYF.

The rearrangement links TRBV28 to TRBJ1-5, with D tentatively TRBD1 (5 bases). Trimming removed 6 bases from V and 4 bases from J, with 19 bases in between. CDR1 and CDR2 (germline): MDHEN, SYDVKM. The CDR3 is made up of 16 amino acids. CDR3 region: CASRTPGRARNQPQHF. The CDR3 coding sequence is TGTGCCAGCAGGACCCCGGGCAGGGCACGGAATCAGCCCCAGCATTTT.

About this clone itself: Other nucleotide sequences from this sample produce the same CDR3. The genes are TRBV11-3 and TRBJ2-2; D call uncertain. Germline CDR1 and CDR2: SGHNT and YENEEA. V lost 0 bases and J lost 3, with 2 bases in between. CDR3 length: 13 residues. The CDR3 loop reads CASSLDYTGELFF. The CDR3 nucleotides read TGTGCCAGCAGCTTAGACTACACCGGGGAGCTGTTTTTT.

This chain connects TRBV28 to TRBJ1-4, with a possible D match to TRBD1 (5 bases). In germline, CDR1 is MDHEN, CDR2 SYDVKM. Trimming stripped 2 bases from V and 10 bases from J, with 14 bases between. There are 14 residues in the CDR3. CDR3 sequence: CASSLGPRQGKLFF. CDR3 DNA: TGTGCCAGCAGTTTAGGACCCAGGCAGGGAAAACTGTTTTTT.

CDR3 bases: TGTGCCTGGTCCGCCGGAACCCAGAGACACTACGAGCAGTACTTC. Translating gives CAWSAGTQRHYEQYF. The chain has TRBV30 and TRBJ2-7; no definite D call. This CDR3 spans 15 amino acids. The germline gives CDR1 GTSNPN, CDR2 SVGIG (reference sequence). V was cut by 5 bases and J by 3 bases, with 20 bases left in between.

The rearrangement uses TRBV9 and TRBJ1-2; TRBD1 agrees at 7 bases. CDR3 length: 14 residues. CDR1 is SGDLS and CDR2 is YYNGEE in the germline V gene. Trimming cost V 2 bases and J 3 bases; bases outside gene matches: 4. CDR3 DNA sequence: TGTGCCAGCAGCGTTGGCAGGGGGGACTATGGCTACACCTTC. Translated: CASSVGRGDYGYTF.

This clone was counted a few times. The chain is built from TRBV18 and TRBJ1-5; 9 bases map to TRBD1. Losses at the gene ends were 4 bases for V and 9 bases for J; bases not matched to a gene: 10. CDR3 length: 15 amino acids. In germline, CDR1 is KGHSH, CDR2 LQKENI. The CDR3 DNA is TGTGCCAGCTCACGTGAAACGACAGGGGGACCGCCCCAGCATTTT. Encoded protein: CASSRETTGGPPQHF.

This sequence joins TRBV11-2 and TRBJ1-4, with unresolved D. Deletions cut 6 bases from V and 9 bases from J, with 11 bases between. The germline CDR1 and CDR2 sequences are SGHAT and FQNNGV. The CDR3 runs 12 residues. The CDR3 DNA sequence: TGTGCCAGCAGTCACGATGCGAAAAAACTGTTTTTT. Its protein product is CASSHDAKKLFF. The entire variable domain, with the rest obtained from reference TRBV11-2 and TRBJ1-4, is as follows: EAGVAQSPRYKIIEKRQSVAFWCNPISGHATLYWYQQILGQGPKLLIQFQNNGVVDDSQLPKDRFSAERLKGVDSTLKIQPAKLEDSAVYLCASSHDAKKLFFGSGTQLSVL.

The rearrangement joins TRBV5-1 to TRBJ1-4; D might be TRBD1 (5 bases). The germline V and J ends were trimmed by 4 bases and 6 bases, with 16 bases remaining between them. The germline CDR1 and CDR2 sequences are SGHRS and YFSETQ. This CDR3 contains 15 residues. The CDR3 loop reads CASSDTGVPYEKLFF. CDR3 nucleotides: TGCGCCAGCAGCGATACAGGAGTACCTTATGAAAAACTGTTTTTT.

This chain connects TRBV7-2 to TRBJ1-2, with 10 bases matching TRBD1. The junction had 5 bases not matched to a gene; V was cut back by 0 bases and J by 7 bases. The CDR3 is 15 amino acids. Looked up from germline, CDR1 is SGHTA and CDR2 is FQGNSA. In nucleotides, the CDR3 is TGTGCCAGCAGCTTAGCTACCGGGACAGGGGTTGGCTACACCTTC. Translated, it gives CASSLATGTGVGYTF.

The rearrangement links TRBV6-1 to TRBJ2-1; no clear D gene. The V gene lost 2 bases and the J gene lost 13 bases, with 15 bases spanning the gap. Germline loops: CDR1 MNHNS, CDR2 SASEGT. The CDR3 consists of 13 residues. In nucleotides, the CDR3 is TGTGCCAGCAGTGAATCTAGTATCCCGAGTCAGTTCTTC. As protein: CASSESSIPSQFF.

This clone has only a few counts. The chain is built from TRBV28 and TRBJ1-2; TRBD1 aligns across 7 bases. The CDR3 consists of 15 residues. V trimming: 2 bases; J trimming: 3 bases; junction bases outside the gene matches: 6. Germline CDR1 MDHEN, CDR2 SYDVKM. CDR3 nucleotides: TGTGCCAGCAGTTTACGGGCAGGGGGTGACTATGGCTACACCTTC. This codes for CASSLRAGGDYGYTF.